This T cell receptor beta chain emerged from a study of blood T cell repertoires in COVID-19. Study-level background: Sources were T cells, B-cell-depleted T cells, or PBMCs; the material itself was cDNA or gDNA.

The CDR3 consists of 15 residues. Deletions cut 2 bases from V and 0 bases from J, with 10 bases between. The germline V gene encodes CDR1 MNHNY and CDR2 SVGAGI (reference sequence). In the source study's methods: Scientists estimated how many nucleated cells there were by amplifying reference gene primers. Libraries were prepared by immunoSEQ multiplex PCR; TCRdb keeps only in-frame clonotypes and omits some of them. V and J calls and clone size are as listed in that table; D and trimming were resolved from the DNA. The repertoire holds 150,000 to 200,000 clones, with 89% as singletons. Across about two dozen US areas, participants ranged in age from roughly 18 to 95 years.

Sequencing was performed on PBMCs or T cells enriched from blood (not recorded which). The chain links TRBV6-6 to TRBJ2-5; a possible D gene is TRBD1 (6 bases). The source is a woman aged 40 to 49 with acute COVID-19. The CDR3 DNA is TGTGCCAGCAGTTACCAGGGGCGAAACCAAGAGACCCAGTACTTC. Encoded protein: CASSYQGRNQETQYF.